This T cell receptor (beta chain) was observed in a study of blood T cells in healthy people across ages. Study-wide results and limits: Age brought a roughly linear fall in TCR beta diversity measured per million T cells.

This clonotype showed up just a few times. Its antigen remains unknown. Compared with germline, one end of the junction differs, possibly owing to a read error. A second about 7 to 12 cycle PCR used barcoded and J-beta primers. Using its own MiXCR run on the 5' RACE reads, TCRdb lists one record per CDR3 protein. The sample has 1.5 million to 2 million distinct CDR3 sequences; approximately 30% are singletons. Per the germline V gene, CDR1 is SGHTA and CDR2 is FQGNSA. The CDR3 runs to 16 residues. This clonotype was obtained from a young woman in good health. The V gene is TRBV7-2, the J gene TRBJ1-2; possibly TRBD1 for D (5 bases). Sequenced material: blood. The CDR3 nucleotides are TGTGCCATCAGCGGGTGGGCGTCAGGGCGGAACTATGGCTACACCTTC. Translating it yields CAISGWASGRNYGYTF.